This TCR beta chain emerged from a study of cytomegalovirus exposure and HLA in healthy donors. Amplification used 60 Vbeta primers and 13 Jbeta primers. Measured with immunoSEQ multiplex PCR; TCRdb has only the in-frame clones, and not every one. The table shows approximately 140,000 clones, with 55% to 80% occurring only once. This clone was seen a few times. Germline V CDR1 and CDR2: MDHEN, SYDVKM. The CDR3 consists of 18 residues. V was shortened by 2 bases and J by 3 bases, with 19 bases between the two germline ends. This chain uses TRBV28 with TRBJ2-2, with D possibly matching TRBD2 (5 bases). The receptor was isolated from an older woman in good health and CMV-seropositive. The sequenced material came from PBMCs. The CDR3 reads CASSLPPLASRDTGELFF. In nucleotides, the CDR3 is TGTGCCAGCAGTTTACCCCCCCTAGCATCTAGGGACACCGGGGAGCTGTTTTTT.